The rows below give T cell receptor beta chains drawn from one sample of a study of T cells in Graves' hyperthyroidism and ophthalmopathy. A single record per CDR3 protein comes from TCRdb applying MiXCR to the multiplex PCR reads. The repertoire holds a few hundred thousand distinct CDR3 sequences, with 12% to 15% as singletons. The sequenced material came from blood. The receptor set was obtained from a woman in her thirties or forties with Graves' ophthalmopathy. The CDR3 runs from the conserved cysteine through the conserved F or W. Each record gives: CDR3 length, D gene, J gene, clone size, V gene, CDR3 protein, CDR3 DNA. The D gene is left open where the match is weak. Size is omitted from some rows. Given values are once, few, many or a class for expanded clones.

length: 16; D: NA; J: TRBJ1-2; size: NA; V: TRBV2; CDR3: CASSELGGEGNYGYTF; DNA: TGTGCCAGCAGTGAATTAGGAGGGGAGGGGAACTATGGCTACACCTTC
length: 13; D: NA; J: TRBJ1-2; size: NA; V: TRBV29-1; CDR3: CSASPQGGYGYTF; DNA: TGCAGCGCAAGCCCTCAAGGCGGGTATGGCTACACCTTC
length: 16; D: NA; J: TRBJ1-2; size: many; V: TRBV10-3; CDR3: CAISEVPRGANYGYTF; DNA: TGTGCCATCAGTGAAGTCCCCAGGGGAGCTAACTATGGCTACACCTTC
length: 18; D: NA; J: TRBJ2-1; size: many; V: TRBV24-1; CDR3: CATSDLPQVDVPYNEQFF; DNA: TGTGCCACCAGTGATTTGCCGCAGGTCGACGTACCTTACAATGAGCAGTTCTTC
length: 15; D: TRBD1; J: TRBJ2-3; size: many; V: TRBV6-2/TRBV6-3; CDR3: CASSVRTGITDTQYF; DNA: TGTGCCAGCAGTGTTCGGACAGGGATCACAGATACGCAGTATTTT
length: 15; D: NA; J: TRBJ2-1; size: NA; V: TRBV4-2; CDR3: CASSQDSRSYNEQFF; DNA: TGTGCCAGCAGCCAAGACTCGCGCTCTTACAATGAGCAGTTCTTC
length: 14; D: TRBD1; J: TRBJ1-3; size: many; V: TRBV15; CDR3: CATSSTGDGNTIYF; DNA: TGTGCCACCAGTTCGACAGGGGATGGAAACACCATATATTTT
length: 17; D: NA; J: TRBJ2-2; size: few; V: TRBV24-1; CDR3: CATSDPRRDPLTGELFF; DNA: TGTGCCACCAGTGACCCACGAAGAGACCCGCTCACCGGGGAGCTGTTTTTT
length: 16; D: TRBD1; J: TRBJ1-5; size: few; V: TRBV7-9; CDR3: CASSLSTGTGAQPQHF; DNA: TGTGCCAGCAGCCTAAGTACCGGGACAGGGGCGCAGCCCCAGCATTTT
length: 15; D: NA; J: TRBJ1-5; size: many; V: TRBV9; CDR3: CASSVSGDDNQPQHF; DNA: TGTGCCAGCAGCGTATCAGGGGACGATAATCAGCCCCAGCATTTT
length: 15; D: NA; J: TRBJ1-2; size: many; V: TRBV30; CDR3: CAWTTADTASMGYTF; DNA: TGTGCCTGGACCACCGCGGACACTGCTTCTATGGGCTACACCTTC
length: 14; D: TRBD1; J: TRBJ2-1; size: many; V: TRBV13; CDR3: CASSPVTGYNEQFF; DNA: TGTGCCAGCAGCCCTGTGACAGGGTACAATGAGCAGTTCTTC
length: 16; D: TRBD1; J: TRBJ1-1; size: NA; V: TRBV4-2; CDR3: CASSQEGQGANTEAFF; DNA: TGTGCCAGCAGCCAAGAAGGTCAGGGGGCAAACACTGAAGCTTTCTTT
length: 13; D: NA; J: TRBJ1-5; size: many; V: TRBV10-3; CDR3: CAITGTVNQPQHF; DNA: TGTGCCATCACCGGGACGGTCAATCAGCCCCAGCATTTT
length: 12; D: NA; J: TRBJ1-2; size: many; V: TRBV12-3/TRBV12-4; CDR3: CASSRTVTGYTF; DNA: TGTGCCAGCAGTAGGACAGTCACTGGCTACACCTTC
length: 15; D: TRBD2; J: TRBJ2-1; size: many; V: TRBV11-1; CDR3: CASSLGTSRNNEQFF; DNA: TGTGCCAGCAGCTTAGGGACTAGCCGAAACAATGAGCAGTTCTTC
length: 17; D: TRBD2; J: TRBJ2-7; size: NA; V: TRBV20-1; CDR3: CSASKPTIAGAMYEQYF; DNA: TGCAGTGCTAGCAAACCAACTATAGCGGGGGCGATGTACGAGCAGTACTTC
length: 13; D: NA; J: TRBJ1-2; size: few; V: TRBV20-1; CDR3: CSAILPGYYGYTF; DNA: TGCAGTGCTATCTTGCCGGGTTACTATGGCTACACCTTC
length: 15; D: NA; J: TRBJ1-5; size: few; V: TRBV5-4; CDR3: CASSQSGTKNQPQHF; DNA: TGTGCCAGCAGCCAATCCGGGACAAAAAATCAGCCCCAGCATTTT
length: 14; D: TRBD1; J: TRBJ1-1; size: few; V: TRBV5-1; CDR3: CASSLGGTATEAFF; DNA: TGCGCCAGCAGCTTGGGGGGGACAGCAACCGAAGCTTTCTTT
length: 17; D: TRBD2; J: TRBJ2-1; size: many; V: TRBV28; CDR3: CASSPVSGRVSYNEQFF; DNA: TGTGCCAGCAGCCCCGTTAGCGGGAGGGTGTCCTACAATGAGCAGTTCTTC
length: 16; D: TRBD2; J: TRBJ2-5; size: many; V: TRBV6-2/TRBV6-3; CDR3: CASRVLSGVNQETQYF; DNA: TGTGCCAGCAGAGTTTTAAGCGGGGTGAACCAAGAGACCCAGTACTTC
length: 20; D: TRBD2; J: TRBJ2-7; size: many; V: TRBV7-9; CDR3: CASSLPSEGAGGPISYEQYF; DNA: TGTGCCAGCAGCCTGCCCTCGGAGGGAGCGGGAGGGCCTATTTCCTACGAGCAGTACTTC
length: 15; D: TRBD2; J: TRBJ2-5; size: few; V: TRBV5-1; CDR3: CASSLRAGEEETQYF; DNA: TGCGCCAGCAGCTTGCGAGCGGGGGAGGAGGAGACCCAGTACTTC
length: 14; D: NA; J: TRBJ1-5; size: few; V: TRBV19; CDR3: CASRRRGGGQPQHF; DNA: TGTGCCAGTAGGAGGCGGGGGGGCGGGCAGCCCCAGCATTTT